This T cell receptor beta chain is from a study of T cells in localized non-small cell lung cancer. The CDR3 has 16 residues. From germline, CDR1 is SGHTS and CDR2 YDEGEE. The V and J ends lost 3 bases and 0 bases respectively, with 13 bases between them. Study-level points and caveats: Of the top 100 tumor clones, median around 55 were in adjacent lung, about 30 among its top 100. Adjacent uninvolved lung tissue had the highest T cell clonality, exceeding tumor. Greater blood T cell density accompanied longer overall survival.

Worth noting for this clone: Its specificity is not known.

Some clones are missing from TCRdb's copy, which holds only in-frame ones; the method was immunoSEQ multiplex PCR. The table shows 20,000 to 25,000 clones, with about 89% occurring only once. Sequences were derived from peripheral blood, sampled before any cancer treatment. This clonotype was sampled from a male donor older than 55 with stage I lung adenocarcinoma. The chain couples TRBV5-8 to TRBJ1-5; possibly TRBD1 for D (5 bases). This CDR3 reads CASSSTGHNSNQPQHF. The CDR3 DNA sequence: TGTGCCAGCAGCTCAACTGGACATAATAGCAATCAGCCCCAGCATTTT.